These 32 T cell receptor beta chains originate from one sample sequenced in a study of cytomegalovirus exposure and HLA in healthy donors. PCR employed 60 Vbeta and 13 Jbeta primers. Using immunoSEQ multiplex PCR, the repertoire was profiled, and TCRdb retains in-frame clones only, with some absent. This table holds around 65,000 clones, approximately 60% found once. The sequenced sample was PBMCs. The receptor source for this set is a young man in good health and CMV-seronegative.

This clone was found once. J is TRBJ2-7 and V is TRBV18; D gene unclear. Trimming cost V 6 bases and J 4 bases, with 16 bases left between them. Germline values: CDR1 KGHSH, CDR2 LQKENI. This CDR3 has 14 residues. The chain's CDR3 is CASSPNFSSYEQYF. In nucleotides, the CDR3 is TGTGCCAGCTCTCCAAATTTCTCGTCGTACGAGCAGTACTTC.

The CDR3 DNA reads as TGTGCCAGCACTGACAGGGCCAATCAGCCCCAGCATTTT. Translating it yields CASTDRANQPQHF. The chain uses TRBV6-5 and TRBJ1-5; 7 bases line up with TRBD1. Trimming cost V 7 bases and J 3 bases; bases outside gene matches: 3. This CDR3 region has 13 residues. CDR1 is MNHEY and CDR2 is SVGAGI in the germline V gene.

This chain joins TRBV29-1 and TRBJ2-3; 8 bases are a match to TRBD2. Germline values: CDR1 SQVTM, CDR2 ANQGSEA. V shed 6 bases, J shed 6 bases, and the junction held 11 bases outside the gene matches. This CDR3 comprises 14 residues. Written as DNA, the CDR3 is TGCAGCGTCATAATAGCGGGGAGGATTGATACGCAGTATTTT. This sequence encodes CSVIIAGRIDTQYF.

This clone was recorded only once. The V gene is TRBV5-6, the J gene TRBJ2-7, with 10 nucleotides matching TRBD1. CDR1 SGHDT and CDR2 YYEEEE come from the germline V gene. The CDR3 sequence is 15 residues long. V lost 4 bases and J lost 2; bases outside the gene matches: 6. CDR3 bases: TGTGCCAGCAGCGCGGACGGGACAGGGGCCTACGAGCAGTACTTC. The encoded protein is CASSADGTGAYEQYF.

This chain uses TRBV6-1 with TRBJ1-3, with D unresolved. Deletions cut 6 bases from V and 1 base from J, with 13 bases between. CDR3 size: 15 residues. Germline CDR1 is MNHNS and CDR2 is SASEGT. CDR3 nucleotide sequence: TGTGCCAGCAGACGAAGCGGGGATTCTGGAAACACCATATATTTT. It specifies CASRRSGDSGNTIYF.

The chain uses TRBV7-9 and TRBJ1-1, with 8 bases lining up with TRBD1. The CDR3 has 15 amino acids. Germline V gene lookup returns CDR1 SEHNR and CDR2 FQNEAQ (reference sequence). V gave up 5 bases and J gave up 3 bases; unmatched junction bases: 8. The CDR3 spells CASSADQGADTEAFF. CDR3 DNA: TGTGCCAGCAGCGCAGATCAGGGGGCCGACACTGAAGCTTTCTTT.

This chain uses TRBV7-2 with TRBJ2-7, with D possibly TRBD1 on 6 matching bases. The CDR3 contains 12 residues. With 4 bases removed from V and 3 bases from J, the gap between germline ends came to 7 bases. From germline, CDR1 is SGHTA and CDR2 FQGNSA. The CDR3 DNA sequence: TGTGCCAGCAGCTCACAGGGCTACGAGCAGTACTTC. Protein product: CASSSQGYEQYF. The full variable domain, its missing parts supplied by reference TRBV7-2 and TRBJ2-7, is GAGVSQSPSNKVTEKGKDVELRCDPISGHTALYWYRQSLGQGLEFLIYFQGNSAPDKSGLPSDRFSAERTGGSVSTLTIQRTQQEDSAVYLCASSSQGYEQYFGPGTRLTVT.

The genes are TRBV14 and TRBJ1-1; D is ambiguous. The ends were cut back, 4 bases at V and 2 bases at J, with 11 bases in the middle. The CDR3 contains 14 residues. Germline V CDR1 and CDR2: SGHDN, FVKESK. DNA for the CDR3: TGTGCCAGCAGCCCCTTGGCACGAAACACTGAAGCTTTCTTT. It yields the protein CASSPLARNTEAFF.

This clone was counted once. This chain links TRBV5-6 with TRBJ1-2; D gene uncertain. Germline V lookup: CDR1 SGHDT, CDR2 YYEEEE. V gave up 0 bases and J gave up 0 bases, with 9 bases separating them. The CDR3 spans 15 residues. The CDR3 DNA sequence: TGTGCCAGCAGCTTGGTGGCCAGAACTAACTATGGCTACACCTTC. It yields the protein CASSLVARTNYGYTF. The whole variable domain, remainder taken from reference TRBV5-6 and TRBJ1-2, is DAGVTQSPTHLIKTRGQQVTLRCSPKSGHDTVSWYQQALGQGPQFIFQYYEEEERQRGNFPDRFSGHQFPNYSSELNVNALLLGDSALYLCASSLVARTNYGYTFGSGTRLTVV.

This clone was detected a few times. The CDR3 loop reads CAWGQGLTNEKLFF. The CDR3 bases are TGTGCCTGGGGACAGGGGTTGACTAATGAAAAACTGTTTTTT. The V call is TRBV30, the J call TRBJ1-4, with TRBD1 matching over 9 bases. CDR1 is GTSNPN, CDR2 SVGIG, per germline (reference sequence). The CDR3 has 14 residues. The J segment lost 2 bases and the V segment lost 5 bases, leaving 3 bases of the junction unmatched.

The DNA of the CDR3 is TGTGCCTGGAGAAAAATCCGGGACAAAAGCTCCTATAATTCACCCCTCCACTTT. Protein: CAWRKIRDKSSYNSPLHF. V and J are TRBV30 and TRBJ1-6, with a tentative D call TRBD1 (6 bases). From germline, CDR1 is GTSNPN and CDR2 SVGIG (reference sequence). Trimming shortened V by 3 bases and J by 0 bases, and 18 bases separated the two germline ends. The CDR3 contains 18 residues.

This clone was detected only a few times. The gene calls are TRBV7-9 and TRBJ1-1, with D possibly matching TRBD1 (5 bases). The CDR3 spans 11 residues. V lost 10 bases and J 8 bases, leaving 14 bases between the germline ends. The germline V gene encodes CDR1 SEHNR and CDR2 FQNEAQ (reference sequence). CDR3 sequence (DNA): TGTGCCACACGGGGGGAGGTGGAAGCTTTCTTT. It translates to CATRGEVEAFF. Full variable domain (remainder filled in from reference TRBV7-9 and TRBJ1-1): DTGVSQNPRHKITKRGQNVTFRCDPISEHNRLYWYRQTLGQGPEFLTYFQNEAQLEKSRLLSDRFSAERPKGSFSTLEIQRTEQGDSAMYLCATRGEVEAFFGQGTRLTVV.

In this sample, this clone turned up a few times. The CDR3 DNA sequence: TGTGCCAGCAGCACTGGGACTAGCGCCACTAATGAGCAGTTCTTC. Its protein is CASSTGTSATNEQFF. The chain joins TRBV5-8 to TRBJ2-1, with TRBD2 matching 10 bases. With 4 bases clipped from V and 7 bases from J, the junction kept 8 bases outside the gene matches. CDR1 is SGHTS and CDR2 is YDEGEE in the germline V gene. The CDR3 runs 15 residues. The variable domain in full, with the rest retrieved from reference TRBV5-8 and TRBJ2-1, is EAGVTQSPTHLIKTRGQQATLRCSPISGHTSVYWYQQALGLGLQFLLWYDEGEERNRGNFPPRFSGRQFPNYSSELNVNALELEDSALYLCASSTGTSATNEQFFGPGTRLTVL.

The chain uses TRBV4-2 and TRBJ1-4; D is possibly TRBD1 (5 bases). The CDR3 is 16 amino acids. The germline gives CDR1 LGHNA, CDR2 YNFKEQ. The germline V and J ends were trimmed by 1 base and 2 bases, with 11 bases remaining between them. DNA for the CDR3: TGTGCCAGCAGCCAAGTCTATCAGGGCACTAATGAAAAACTGTTTTTT. Its protein product is CASSQVYQGTNEKLFF.

The J gene is TRBJ1-6, the V gene TRBV6-5; D ambiguous. The germline V gene has CDR1 MNHEY and CDR2 SVGAGI. The CDR3 totals 13 residues. Trimming stripped 6 bases from V and 11 bases from J, with 14 bases between. The chain's CDR3 is CASRYKRVAPLHF. CDR3 in DNA: TGTGCCAGCAGATACAAGAGGGTTGCACCCCTCCACTTT.

The chain joins TRBV27 to TRBJ2-7, with 7 bases that match TRBD2. This CDR3 is 14 amino acids long. The junction had 8 bases not matched to a gene; V was cut back by 2 bases and J by 7 bases. CDR1 and CDR2 (germline): MNHEY, SMNVEV (reference sequence). Written as DNA, the CDR3 is TGTGCCAGCAGTTTAAGGGGAGGGTCGGGTGAGCAGTACTTC. It yields the protein CASSLRGGSGEQYF.

The rearrangement links TRBV9 to TRBJ2-1; D remains ambiguous. Trimming took 4 bases from V and 8 from J, leaving 10 bases between them. Germline CDR1 SGDLS, CDR2 YYNGEE. This CDR3 region has 12 residues. The CDR3 nucleotides are TGTGCCAGCAGCCCAGACACCGATGAGCAGTTCTTC. Translated: CASSPDTDEQFF.

V gene TRBV5-6 combines with J gene TRBJ2-7; perhaps TRBD1 as D (5 bases). Germline CDR1 and CDR2: SGHDT and YYEEEE. The length of the CDR3 is 13 residues. Trimming left V 2 bases short and J 5 bases short, with 11 bases between. Here the CDR3 reads CASSLGAFNEQYF. Here the CDR3 DNA reads TGTGCCAGCAGCTTAGGGGCTTTCAACGAGCAGTACTTC.

This clone has a handful of counts. This chain uses TRBV15 with TRBJ1-2; D ambiguous. CDR3 length: 13 residues. Germline lookup yields CDR1 LNHNV and CDR2 YYDKDF (reference sequence). V was trimmed by 0 bases and J by 4 bases, leaving 6 bases between them. The CDR3 DNA is TGTGCCACCAGCAGAGAGAGGGTCTATGGCTACACCTTC. This gives the protein CATSRERVYGYTF.

A few counts support this clone. The chain's CDR3 is CASSVMRLPPRETQYF. In DNA, the CDR3 is TGTGCCAGCAGCGTTATGCGACTACCACCACGAGAGACCCAGTACTTC. V usage is TRBV9 and J usage is TRBJ2-5; tentative D call: TRBD2 (5 bases). The CDR3 runs 16 residues. Per the germline V gene, CDR1 is SGDLS and CDR2 is YYNGEE. V was cut by 2 bases and J by 4 bases, with 18 bases left in between.

This chain uses TRBV28 with TRBJ2-5; TRBD2 matches 9 bases. Trimming took 6 bases from V and 5 from J; bases not matched to a gene: 4. From germline, CDR1 is MDHEN and CDR2 SYDVKM. This CDR3 spans 13 amino acids. CDR3 bases: TGTGCCAGCAGCGGCGGGGGGGAGGAGACCCAGTACTTC. The encoded protein is CASSGGGEETQYF.

The genes are TRBV6-5 and TRBJ2-6; D possibly corresponds to TRBD1 (6 bases). The CDR3 contains 15 residues. Germline CDR1 reads MNHEY; CDR2 reads SVGAGI. Trimming removed 6 bases from V and 4 bases from J, with 13 bases in between. CDR3 nucleotide sequence: TGTGCCAGCAGCCAACAGGGTCCAGGGGCCAACGTCCTGACTTTC. As protein: CASSQQGPGANVLTF.

The chain is built from TRBV18 and TRBJ2-5, with D possibly matching TRBD2 (5 bases). Germline V gene data show CDR1 as KGHSH and CDR2 as LQKENI. The CDR3 length is 12 residues. V was trimmed by 6 bases and J by 9 bases, leaving 14 bases between them. CDR3 DNA: TGTGCCAGCTCGCCTAACCAGGAGGCCCAGTACTTC. Translated, it gives CASSPNQEAQYF. Combining the CDR3 with reference TRBV18 and TRBJ2-5 gives the whole variable domain NAGVMQNPRHLVRRRGQEARLRCSPMKGHSHVYWYRQLPEEGLKFMVYLQKENIIDESGMPKERFSAEFPKEGPSILRIQQVVRGDSAAYFCASSPNQEAQYFGPGTRLLVL.

This clone was counted a few times. This chain links TRBV7-8 with TRBJ1-2; 7 nucleotides agree with TRBD1. The CDR3 length is 16 residues. Germline CDR1 and CDR2: SGHVS and FQNEAQ. V shed 0 bases, J shed 0 bases, and the junction held 4 bases outside the gene matches. The CDR3 region is CASSLAGDRANYGYTF. CDR3 bases: TGTGCCAGCAGCTTAGCCGGGGACAGAGCTAACTATGGCTACACCTTC.

A few counts support this clone. This sequence joins TRBV29-1 and TRBJ1-4, with 10 bases that match TRBD1. V lost 6 bases, J lost 7 bases, and 11 bases stayed unmatched. The germline CDR1 and CDR2 sequences are SQVTM and ANQGSEA. The CDR3 totals 15 residues. CDR3 bases: TGCAGCGTAGCAATCACCGGGACAGGGGTTGAAAAACTGTTTTTT. Protein sequence: CSVAITGTGVEKLFF.

The chain links TRBV7-9 to TRBJ2-5; possibly TRBD2 for D (6 bases). This CDR3 contains 16 residues. The germline V gene encodes CDR1 SEHNR and CDR2 FQNEAQ (reference sequence). Trimming stripped 5 bases from V and 5 bases from J, with 21 bases between. The CDR3 spells CASSPRESGPGETQYF. DNA of the CDR3: TGTGCCAGCAGCCCACGGGAGAGCGGCCCCGGGGAGACCCAGTACTTC.

The chain has TRBV18 and TRBJ2-3; 11 bases agree with TRBD2. Per the germline V gene, CDR1 is KGHSH and CDR2 is LQKENI. Losses at the gene ends were 1 base for V and 5 bases for J; bases not matched to a gene: 2. CDR3 length equals 15 residues. CDR3 in amino acids: CASSPLAGGQDTQYF. The CDR3 coding sequence is TGTGCCAGCTCACCACTAGCGGGGGGGCAAGATACGCAGTATTTT.

The genes are TRBV7-2 and TRBJ2-5; a possible D gene is TRBD2 (6 bases). Germline V gene lookup returns CDR1 SGHTA and CDR2 FQGNSA. The CDR3 runs to 15 residues. With 4 bases removed from V and 4 bases from J, the gap between germline ends came to 16 bases. CDR3: CASSYQAGTRETQYF. The CDR3 DNA follows: TGTGCCAGCAGCTACCAGGCGGGGACTCGAGAGACCCAGTACTTC.

The chain uses TRBV30 and TRBJ2-5; 7 bases align to TRBD1. With V trimmed by 4 bases and J by 5 bases, 10 bases remained unmatched. The CDR3 has 14 residues. Germline CDR1 reads GTSNPN; CDR2 reads SVGIG (reference sequence). CDR3 residues: CAWNRDSKGETQYF. CDR3 DNA: TGTGCCTGGAACCGGGACAGTAAAGGGGAGACCCAGTACTTC. The variable domain in full, completed from reference TRBV30 and TRBJ2-5, reads SQTIHQWPATLVQPVGSPLSLECTVEGTSNPNLYWYRQAAGRGLQLLFYSVGIGQISSEVPQNLSASRPQDRQFILSSKKLLLSDSGFYLCAWNRDSKGETQYFGPGTRLLVL.

There are a few counts of this clone. The genes are TRBV30 and TRBJ1-1; tentative D call: TRBD1 (5 bases). Germline CDR1 GTSNPN, CDR2 SVGIG (reference sequence). CDR3 length: 11 residues. V lost 7 bases, J lost 7 bases, and 13 bases lay in between. As DNA, the CDR3 is TGTGCCTCCCGGACACAGATTGAAGCTTTCTTT. As protein: CASRTQIEAFF.

The J gene is TRBJ2-7, the V gene TRBV28, with TRBD1 matching over 7 bases. CDR1 and CDR2 (germline): MDHEN, SYDVKM. The CDR3 loop spans 16 amino acids. The V and J ends lost 5 bases and 2 bases, in that order; junction bases with no gene match: 12. The chain's CDR3 is CASSPRSGTATYEQYF. The CDR3 bases are TGTGCCAGCAGTCCCCGCTCCGGGACAGCGACCTACGAGCAGTACTTC.

This chain's CDR3 is CASSHRDYEQYF. The CDR3 nucleotides read TGTGCCAGCAGCCACAGGGACTACGAGCAGTACTTC. The V and J genes are TRBV6-5 and TRBJ2-7, with D perhaps TRBD1 (6 bases). The CDR3 is 12 residues long. Trimming shortened V by 6 bases and J by 3 bases, and 9 bases separated the two germline ends. Germline V gives CDR1 MNHEY, CDR2 SVGAGI.